Listed here are 27 T cell receptor beta chains from one sample, sequenced in a study of T cell clonality in common variable immunodeficiency. TCRdb keeps only in-frame clones here, not all; method: immunoSEQ multiplex PCR. The specimen has more than 55,000 clones, none found just once. Sequencing used peripheral blood mononuclear cells. These TCRs come from a person aged 18 to 69 in good health.

In this sample, this clone turned up many times. CDR3 bases read: TGTGCCAGCAGCACAGGGGGCGGTAGAGGAAACACC. It codes for CASSTGGGRGNT. The full CDR3 protein is CASSTGGGRGNTIYF. V is TRBV2 and J is TRBJ1-3; 9 positions match TRBD1. The DNA ends 3 residues before the CDR3 does, and the rest of the CDR3 is filled in from the germline J gene. The CDR3 extends over 15 amino acids. Trimming cost V 6 bases and J 4 bases; bases outside gene matches: 7. Germline assignment: CDR1 SNHLY and CDR2 FYNNEI.

There are many counts of this clone. The DNA ends 3 residues before the CDR3 does, and the rest of the CDR3 is filled in from the germline J gene. The chain employs TRBV5-1 and TRBJ2-2; a weak D match, TRBD1 (6 bases). The V end lost 0 bases, the J end lost 7 bases, and 16 bases lay between the germline ends. Germline assignment: CDR1 SGHRS and CDR2 YFSETQ. The CDR3 spans 16 residues. The CDR3 sequence: CASSLGLRGFGGELFF. CDR3 bases read: TGCGCCAGCAGCTTGGGTCTCAGGGGATTTGGCGGGGAG.

This clone was counted many times. The read ends 3 residues before the CDR3 terminus; that terminus is restored from the germline J gene. The chain combines TRBV20-1 with TRBJ1-1; D gene ambiguous. The V end lost 4 bases, the J end lost 4 bases, and 13 bases lay between the germline ends. The CDR3 has 13 residues. CDR1 and CDR2 (germline): DFQATT, SNEGSKA (reference sequence). The CDR3 loop reads CSANSPAGTEAFF. The part of the CDR3 DNA that was read is TGCAGTGCTAATTCCCCGGCGGGCACTGAA.

This clone was observed many times. The read terminates 3 residues ahead of where the CDR3 ends, so the germline J gene completes it. The chain links TRBV9 to TRBJ2-3; D is undetermined. Germline V lookup: CDR1 SGDLS, CDR2 YYNGEE. The ends were cut back, 1 base at V and 8 bases at J, with 8 bases in the middle. This CDR3 region has 12 residues. This CDR3 reads CASSVLGGTQYF. The CDR3 DNA, read in part, is TGTGCCAGCAGCGTATTAGGCGGTACG.

This clone came up many times. CDR3 bases read: TGTGCCAGCAGTTTTAGGGTTAGCGGGAGAGTGTCCTACAATGAG. It translates to CASSFRVSGRVSYNE. The full CDR3 is CASSFRVSGRVSYNEQFF. V gene TRBV12-3 or TRBV12-4 combines with J gene TRBJ2-1; 9 bases align to TRBD2. The CDR3 extends 3 residues past the end of the read, so its final part is completed from the germline J gene. The CDR3 loop spans 18 amino acids. V lost 3 bases to trimming and J lost 1 base; unmatched junction nucleotides: 10.

This clone was seen many times. The read ends 3 residues before the CDR3 terminus; that terminus is restored from the germline J gene. This sequence joins TRBV7-8 and TRBJ2-3; D might be TRBD2 (5 bases). CDR1 is SGHVS, CDR2 FQNEAQ, per germline. The V end was cut by 6 bases, the J end by 5 bases, with 24 bases between. This CDR3 has 17 residues. The CDR3 loop is CASSHLRSGAAGDTQYF. Incomplete CDR3 DNA: TGTGCCAGCAGTCATCTACGCAGCGGAGCGGCGGGAGATACG.

The sequenced part of the CDR3 DNA is TGTGCCAGCAGCCAATTTATAAGCCCCTACGAG. Its protein product is CASSQFISPYE. The entire CDR3 protein reads CASSQFISPYEQYF. The chain recombines TRBV16 with TRBJ2-7; no definite D call. The read terminates 3 residues before the CDR3 end, so the remaining end is supplied by the germline J gene. Trimming took 1 base from V and 2 from J, leaving 9 bases between them. CDR3 length: 14 residues. Per germline, CDR1 KGHSY and CDR2 FQNENV. The full variable domain, with the rest looked up from reference TRBV16 and TRBJ2-7, is GEEVAQTPKHLVRGEGQKAKLYCAPIKGHSYVFWYQQVLKNEFKFLISFQNENVFDETGMPKERFSAKCLPNSPCSLEIQATKLEDSAVYFCASSQFISPYEQYFGPGTRLTVT.

This clone was seen many times. Coverage ceases 3 residues before the CDR3 finishes, and the germline J gene fills in the end. The genes are TRBV12-3 or TRBV12-4 and TRBJ2-2; the match to TRBD1 covers 7 bases. The junction had 7 bases not matched to a gene; V was cut back by 6 bases and J by 6 bases. The CDR3 is made up of 14 amino acids. The CDR3 DNA, read in part, is TGTGCCAGCAGACACCGGGACAGACCCGGGGAG. Protein product: CASRHRDRPGE. The entire CDR3 is CASRHRDRPGELFF.

This clone has a count of ten or more. With the read ending 3 residues before the CDR3 end, the germline J gene is used to fill in that end. The V and J genes are TRBV30 and TRBJ1-2, with 7 bases that match TRBD1. In germline, CDR1 is GTSNPN, CDR2 SVGIG (reference sequence). The CDR3 covers 13 residues. The V segment lost 1 base and the J segment 2 bases; nucleotides outside the gene matches: 1. The sequenced part of the CDR3 DNA is TGTGCCTGGAGTGACAGGGGAAACTATGGC. Residues: CAWSDRGNYG. Given in full, the CDR3 is CAWSDRGNYGYTF.

Many counts were recorded for this clone. The chain's CDR3 is CASSWGGYFYEQYF. The sequenced CDR3 bases are TGTGCCAGCAGTTGGGGGGGGTACTTCTACGAG. The V and J genes are TRBV2 and TRBJ2-7; 7 bases match TRBD2. The read ends 3 residues shy of where the CDR3 ends; the end is completed using the germline J gene. The V and J ends lost 5 bases and 3 bases, in that order; junction bases with no gene match: 7. This CDR3 has 14 residues. Germline CDR1 SNHLY, CDR2 FYNNEI.

This clone was seen many times. The sequenced fragment ends 3 residues before the CDR3 boundary, so the rest is inferred from the germline J gene. The chain recombines TRBV20-1 with TRBJ2-7; the D gene could be TRBD1 or TRBD2 (5 bases each). Germline V lookup: CDR1 DFQATT, CDR2 SNEGSKA (reference sequence). The CDR3 is made up of 15 amino acids. V lost 3 bases to trimming and J lost 0 bases, with 15 bases between them. The CDR3 spells CSARRGLASSYEQYF. The covered CDR3 bases are TGCAGTGCTAGGAGGGGCCTGGCCAGCTCCTACGAG.

This clone was picked up many times. From the germline J gene comes the end of the CDR3, since the read stops 3 residues before it. The J gene is TRBJ1-1, the V gene TRBV5-1, with D possibly being TRBD1 (5 bases). This CDR3 contains 15 residues. Germline assignment: CDR1 SGHRS and CDR2 YFSETQ. V was clipped by 1 base and J by 1 base, with 11 bases between them. The CDR3 bases that were read are TGCGCCAGCAGCTTGTCGGACACCAAGAACACTGAA. Amino acid sequence: CASSLSDTKNTE. The full CDR3 sequence reads CASSLSDTKNTEAFF.

This clone was counted at least ten times. The CDR3 end is not reached by the read, which stops 3 residues before it; the germline J gene fills it in. V and J are TRBV20-1 and TRBJ2-7, with 8 nucleotides matching TRBD1. In germline, CDR1 is DFQATT, CDR2 SNEGSKA (reference sequence). The length of the CDR3 is 13 residues. The V gene end was trimmed by 5 bases and the J gene end by 5 bases; junction bases not matched to a gene: 8. The CDR3 loop reads CSAVRQGWDEQYF. Incomplete CDR3 DNA: TGCAGTGCTGTCCGACAGGGGTGGGACGAG.

In this sample, this clone turned up many times. The CDR3 goes on 3 residues after the read ends, and that part is filled in from the germline J gene. V gene TRBV11-3 combines with J gene TRBJ2-5; 9 bases are a match to TRBD1. Losses at the gene ends were 4 bases for V and 2 bases for J; bases not matched to a gene: 5. CDR1 SGHNT and CDR2 YENEEA come from the germline V gene. This CDR3 spans 15 amino acids. This chain's CDR3 is CASSSGTGTQETQYF. The sequenced part of the CDR3 DNA is TGTGCCAGCAGCTCCGGGACAGGGACTCAAGAGACC. Combining the CDR3 with reference TRBV11-3 and TRBJ2-5 gives the whole variable domain EAGVVQSPRYKIIEKKQPVAFWCNPISGHNTLYWYLQNLGQGPELLIRYENEEAVDDSQLPKDRFSAERLKGVDSTLKIQPAELGDSAVYLCASSSGTGTQETQYFGPGTRLLVL.

This clone has at least ten counts. The read terminates 3 residues ahead of where the CDR3 ends, so the germline J gene completes it. The rearrangement joins TRBV29-1 to TRBJ2-2; 9 nucleotides line up with TRBD2. The CDR3 consists of 15 residues. Germline CDR1 is SQVTM and CDR2 is ANQGSEA. Losses at the gene ends were 4 bases for V and 6 bases for J; bases not matched to a gene: 9. The CDR3 DNA, read in part, is TGCAGCGTTGGAGGTAGCGGGAGCGATTCCGGGGAG. Residues: CSVGGSGSDSGE. The full CDR3 is CSVGGSGSDSGELFF.

This clone showed up many times. The part of the CDR3 DNA that was read is TGTGCCAGCAGCCCAAGGGCAGGGGGCGGGCAAGAGACC. Translation: CASSPRAGGGQET. The entire CDR3 protein reads CASSPRAGGGQETQYF. The genes are TRBV7-6 and TRBJ2-5, with TRBD1 identical over 8 bases. The CDR3 goes on 3 residues after the read ends, and that part is filled in from the germline J gene. CDR1 and CDR2 (germline): SGHVS, FNYEAQ. The CDR3 totals 16 residues. Trimming took 5 bases from V and 2 from J; bases not matched to a gene: 10.

Many counts were recorded for this clone. The read stops 3 residues short of the end of the CDR3; the missing end is completed from the germline J gene. The chain recombines TRBV7-9 with TRBJ1-1, with a possible D match to TRBD1 (5 bases). Germline V gene data show CDR1 as SEHNR and CDR2 as FQNEAQ (reference sequence). This CDR3 is built from 12 residues. Trimming pared 1 base from V and 5 bases from J, leaving 5 bases between. The CDR3: CASSLGTTEAFF. The sequenced CDR3 bases are TGTGCCAGCAGCTTAGGGACAACTGAA.

For this clone: The read halts 3 residues ahead of the CDR3 end, with the missing end drawn from the germline J gene. The chain recombines TRBV7-3 with TRBJ2-3; TRBD1 agrees at 7 bases. Trimming at V came to 3 bases and at J to 3 bases, leaving 3 bases not matched to a gene. The CDR3 covers 14 residues. Germline CDR1 reads SGHTA; CDR2 reads FQGTGA. This chain's CDR3 is CASSFTGVTDTQYF. The part of the CDR3 DNA that was read is TGTGCCAGCAGCTTCACAGGGGTTACAGATACG.

This clone showed up many times. The sequence runs out 3 residues before the end of the CDR3; the remainder is reconstructed from the germline J gene. The chain couples TRBV18 to TRBJ2-6; TRBD1 agrees at 7 bases. This CDR3 comprises 15 residues. The V and J ends lost 6 bases and 2 bases, in that order; junction bases with no gene match: 4. Per germline, CDR1 KGHSH and CDR2 LQKENI. The sequenced CDR3 bases are TGTGCCAGCTCGATAGACAGGGCTGGGGCCAACGTC. The encoded protein is CASSIDRAGANV. The complete CDR3 sequence is CASSIDRAGANVLTF.

In its sample, this clone was seen many times. Read coverage stops 3 residues before the CDR3 terminus; the germline J gene supplies the remainder. The V call is TRBV28, the J call TRBJ2-7; 8 bases line up with TRBD1. This CDR3 region has 14 residues. Germline CDR1 MDHEN, CDR2 SYDVKM. The J segment lost 6 bases and the V segment lost 4 bases, leaving 8 bases of the junction unmatched. The CDR3 bases that were read are TGTGCCAGCAGTTCCGTGCCAGGGGGCGTCGAG. This sequence encodes CASSSVPGGVE. The entire CDR3 protein is CASSSVPGGVEQYF. Based on the CDR3 plus reference TRBV28 and TRBJ2-7, the full variable domain is DVKVTQSSRYLVKRTGEKVFLECVQDMDHENMFWYRQDPGLGLRLIYFSYDVKMKEKGDIPEGYSVSREKKERFSLILESASTNQTSMYLCASSSVPGGVEQYFGPGTRLTVT.

At least ten counts were recorded for this clone. From the germline J gene comes the end of the CDR3, since the read stops 3 residues before it. V usage is TRBV18 and J usage is TRBJ2-7, with D possibly matching TRBD1 (6 bases). CDR1 KGHSH and CDR2 LQKENI come from the germline V gene. Between the trimmed V and J ends, which lost 6 bases and 4 bases, there was a span of 13 bases. The CDR3 has 13 amino acids. CDR3 DNA (partial): TGTGCCAGCTCCCGGGACATAACATACGAG. Its protein is CASSRDITYE. The CDR3, in full, reads CASSRDITYEQYF.

This clone was seen many times. Other nucleotide sequences in the sample specify the same CDR3. CDR3 in amino acids: CASSLKADTQYF. The part of the CDR3 DNA that was read is TGTGCCAGCAGCTTGAAGGCAGATACG. The J gene is TRBJ2-3, the V gene TRBV7-2; D unresolved. The read comes to an end 3 residues before the CDR3 does, leaving the germline J gene to fill in the end. This CDR3 comprises 12 residues. Trimming removed 3 bases from V and 4 bases from J, with 5 bases in between. CDR1 is SGHTA, CDR2 FQGNSA, per germline. The entire variable domain, with the rest obtained from reference TRBV7-2 and TRBJ2-3, is as follows: GAGVSQSPSNKVTEKGKDVELRCDPISGHTALYWYRQSLGQGLEFLIYFQGNSAPDKSGLPSDRFSAERTGGSVSTLTIQRTQQEDSAVYLCASSLKADTQYFGPGTRLTVL.

This clone appeared many times. The read falls 3 residues short of the CDR3 end, and the missing part is taken from the germline J gene. V and J are TRBV3-1 (or the pseudogene TRBV3-2) and TRBJ1-1; D is ambiguous. The germline V gene encodes CDR1 LGHDT and CDR2 YNNKEL (reference sequence). The CDR3 is 11 residues long. V lost 1 base to trimming and J lost 6 bases, with 3 bases between them. The CDR3 reads CASSQASEAFF. The CDR3 bases that were read are TGTGCCAGCAGCCAAGCCTCTGAA.

Ten or more counts support this clone. The CDR3 end lies 3 residues beyond the end of the read and is filled in from the germline J gene. The V gene is TRBV12-3 or TRBV12-4, the J gene TRBJ2-1, with 8 bases matching TRBD2. The CDR3 sequence is 16 residues long. V was clipped by 3 bases and J by 4 bases; unmatched bases: 8. The CDR3 region is CASSFRSGSAYNEQFF. Partial CDR3 DNA: TGTGCCAGCAGTTTTCGAAGCGGGAGTGCGTACAATGAG.

Many counts were recorded for this clone. The CDR3 extends 3 residues past the end of the read, so its final part is completed from the germline J gene. This chain connects TRBV5-6 to TRBJ1-5; D remains unclear. V was pared by 2 bases and J by 2 bases, with 5 bases between. The CDR3 sequence is 13 residues long. Germline V gene data show CDR1 as SGHDT and CDR2 as YYEEEE. The DNA read from the CDR3 is TGTGCCAGCAGCTTTTCTGGCAATCAGCCC. Translating it yields CASSFSGNQP. The complete CDR3 reads CASSFSGNQPQHF.

This clone was counted many times. With the read ending 3 residues before the CDR3 end, the germline J gene is used to fill in that end. The chain carries TRBV7-2 and TRBJ2-2; no reliable D call. With 7 bases removed from V and 1 base from J, the gap between germline ends came to 7 bases. This CDR3 comprises 13 residues. In germline, CDR1 is SGHTA, CDR2 FQGNSA. The CDR3 region is CASTSGNTGELFF. The CDR3 DNA, read in part, is TGTGCCAGCACCTCAGGGAACACCGGGGAG.

This clone was recorded at least ten times. The CDR3 end falls 3 residues outside the read, so it is completed with the germline J gene. The chain has TRBV6-1 and TRBJ2-1, with D possibly matching TRBD1 (5 bases). Germline V lookup: CDR1 MNHNS, CDR2 SASEGT. The CDR3 extends over 13 amino acids. Between the trimmed V and J ends, which lost 1 base and 8 bases, there was a span of 9 bases. The CDR3 DNA, read in part, is TGTGCCAGCAGTGAAGTTCCAGGGTATGAG. Translating gives CASSEVPGYE. The CDR3, in full, reads CASSEVPGYEQFF.